This TCR beta chain was sequenced during a study of blood T cells in healthy people across ages. From germline, CDR1 is MNHEY and CDR2 SMNVEV (reference sequence). V lost 3 bases and J lost 3, with 9 bases in between. There are 13 residues in the CDR3. The second PCR ran roughly 7 to 12 cycles with a sample-barcoded 5' primer and J-beta primers. TCRdb re-analysed the 5' RACE reads in MiXCR, keeping a single row per CDR3 protein. The table records about 1.6 million distinct CDR3 sequences, about 31% of them present only once. This clonotype was found a few times. What was sequenced was blood. This sequence was found in a woman aged 25 to 39 in good health. The genes are TRBV27 and TRBJ2-7; D is unresolved. The CDR3 spells CASSFAAVYEQYF. In nucleotides, the CDR3 is TGTGCCAGCAGTTTCGCGGCCGTCTACGAGCAGTACTTC.